One sample yielded the 5 T cell receptor beta chains listed below, sequenced in a study of beta chain features in type 1 diabetes. General study findings and limits: People with Type 1 diabetes carried modestly yet significantly shorter TCRB CDR3s in all four CD4+ subsets.

Antigens of these TCRs are unknown. The entirety of the isolated RNA underwent reverse transcription, so expressed TCRB transcripts were sequenced. Clones were read by immunoSEQ multiplex PCR, and TCRdb kept only the in-frame ones, dropping some. The table lists roughly 70,000 clones, roughly 49% of them singletons, with around 0.72% in the top ten. Material: central memory CD4+ T cells from blood. Receptors were obtained from a man aged 25-45 years with type 1 diabetes.

The chain couples TRBV15 to TRBJ2-5, with 10 bases lining up with TRBD2. After removal of 1 base from V and 4 bases from J, the junction contained 6 bases not matched to a gene. This CDR3 contains 16 residues. Germline loops: CDR1 LNHNV, CDR2 YYDKDF (reference sequence). The CDR3 nucleotides read TGTGCCACCAGCAGAGCGGCTAGCGGGGGTCGAGAGACCCAGTACTTC. Amino acids: CATSRAASGGRETQYF. Full variable domain (rest looked up from reference TRBV15 and TRBJ2-5): DAMVIQNPRYQVTQFGKPVTLSCSQTLNHNVMYWYQQKSSQAPKLLFHYYDKDFNNEADTPDNFQSRRPNTSFCFLDIRSPGLGDTAMYLCATSRAASGGRETQYFGPGTRLLVL.

The V and J genes are TRBV19 and TRBJ2-7, with TRBD2 as a possible D gene (7 bases). Trimming removed 6 bases at V and 0 bases at J, with 27 bases between. The CDR3 has 19 amino acids. Germline V gives CDR1 LNHDA, CDR2 SQIVND (reference sequence). This CDR3 is CASSAKGGTINPSSYEQYF. The CDR3 DNA sequence: TGTGCCAGTAGCGCGAAGGGGGGGACTATCAACCCGAGCTCCTACGAGCAGTACTTC.

This clone came up a few times. The chain carries TRBV6-1 and TRBJ2-2; D call uncertain. The CDR3 is 14 amino acids. V was cut by 6 bases and J by 0 bases, with 8 bases left in between. Germline V gives CDR1 MNHNS, CDR2 SASEGT. CDR3 loop: CASREYANTGELFF. The CDR3 bases are TGTGCCAGCAGGGAGTACGCGAACACCGGGGAGCTGTTTTTT.

The sample holds a few counts of this clone. The chain is built from TRBV14 and TRBJ2-6; a weak D match, TRBD1 (6 bases). From germline, CDR1 is SGHDN and CDR2 FVKESK. V gave up 4 bases and J gave up 0 bases, with 16 bases separating them. The CDR3 spans 18 residues. The CDR3 DNA follows: TGTGCCAGCAGCCCTTCCCTCGGACAGAACTCTGGGGCCAACGTCCTGACTTTC. It yields the protein CASSPSLGQNSGANVLTF.

This sequence joins TRBV6-6 and TRBJ2-3; D perhaps matches TRBD1 (6 bases). The V and J ends lost 7 bases and 3 bases respectively, with 11 bases between them. The CDR3 has 13 residues. Germline V gene data show CDR1 as MNHNY and CDR2 as SVGAGI (reference sequence). The CDR3 DNA follows: TGTGCCAGCAAACAGGGTGGAACAGATACGCAGTATTTT. It encodes CASKQGGTDTQYF.